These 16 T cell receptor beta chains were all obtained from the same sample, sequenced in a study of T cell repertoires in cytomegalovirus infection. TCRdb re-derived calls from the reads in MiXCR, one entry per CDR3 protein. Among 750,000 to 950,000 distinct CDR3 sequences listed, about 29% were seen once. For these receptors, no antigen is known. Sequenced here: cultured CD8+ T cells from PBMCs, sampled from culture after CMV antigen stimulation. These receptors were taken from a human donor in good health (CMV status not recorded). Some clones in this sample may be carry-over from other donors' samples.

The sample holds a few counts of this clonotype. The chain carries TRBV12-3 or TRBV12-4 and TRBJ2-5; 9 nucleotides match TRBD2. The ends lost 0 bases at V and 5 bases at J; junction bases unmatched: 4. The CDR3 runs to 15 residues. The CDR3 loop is CASSLARGGWETQYF. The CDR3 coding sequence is TGTGCCAGCAGTTTAGCGCGGGGGGGCTGGGAGACCCAGTACTTC.

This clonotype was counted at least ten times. CDR3 protein: CASRPEATGNTEAFF. The CDR3 DNA reads as TGTGCCAGCAGACCCGAAGCGACAGGGAACACTGAAGCTTTCTTT. The chain is built from TRBV11-2 and TRBJ1-1; a weak D match, TRBD1 (6 bases). This CDR3 is built from 15 residues. The V end lost 6 bases, the J end lost 1 base, and 15 bases lay between the germline ends. Germline lookup yields CDR1 SGHAT and CDR2 FQNNGV.

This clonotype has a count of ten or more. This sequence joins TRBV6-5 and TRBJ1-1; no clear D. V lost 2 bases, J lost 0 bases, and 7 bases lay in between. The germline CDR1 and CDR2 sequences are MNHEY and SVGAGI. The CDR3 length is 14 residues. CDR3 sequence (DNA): TGTGCCAGCAGTTACAGGACCGTGAACACTGAAGCTTTCTTT. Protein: CASSYRTVNTEAFF.

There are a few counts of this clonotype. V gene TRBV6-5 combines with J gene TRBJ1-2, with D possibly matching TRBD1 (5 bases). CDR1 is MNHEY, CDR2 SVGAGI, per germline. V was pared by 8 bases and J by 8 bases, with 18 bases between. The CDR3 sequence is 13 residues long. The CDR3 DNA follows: TGTGCCAGCGCCCCAGGGAGGGCTATGGGCTACACCTTC. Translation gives CASAPGRAMGYTF.

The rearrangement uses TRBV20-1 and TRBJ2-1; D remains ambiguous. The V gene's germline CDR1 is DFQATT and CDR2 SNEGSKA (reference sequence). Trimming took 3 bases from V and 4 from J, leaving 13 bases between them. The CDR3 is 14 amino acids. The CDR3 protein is CSASNRADYNEQFF. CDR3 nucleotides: TGCAGTGCTAGTAACAGAGCCGATTACAATGAGCAGTTCTTC.

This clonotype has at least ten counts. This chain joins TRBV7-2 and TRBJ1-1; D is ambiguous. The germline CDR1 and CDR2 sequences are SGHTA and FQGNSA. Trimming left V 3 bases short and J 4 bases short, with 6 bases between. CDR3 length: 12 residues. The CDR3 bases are TGTGCCAGCAGCTTCAGGATCACTGAAGCTTTCTTT. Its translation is CASSFRITEAFF.

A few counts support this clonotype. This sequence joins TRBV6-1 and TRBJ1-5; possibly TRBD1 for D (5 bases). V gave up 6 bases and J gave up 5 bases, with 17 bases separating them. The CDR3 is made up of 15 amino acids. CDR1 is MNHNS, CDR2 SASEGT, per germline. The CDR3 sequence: CASSLGWGGDQPQHF. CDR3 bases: TGTGCCAGCAGCCTTGGGTGGGGAGGGGATCAGCCCCAGCATTTT.

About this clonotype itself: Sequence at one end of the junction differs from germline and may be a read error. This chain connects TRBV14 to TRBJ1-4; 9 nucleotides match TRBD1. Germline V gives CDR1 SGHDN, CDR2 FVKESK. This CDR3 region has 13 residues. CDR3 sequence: CVSATGGLEKLFF. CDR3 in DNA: TGTGTCAGCGCGACAGGGGGACTTGAAAAACTGTTTTTT.

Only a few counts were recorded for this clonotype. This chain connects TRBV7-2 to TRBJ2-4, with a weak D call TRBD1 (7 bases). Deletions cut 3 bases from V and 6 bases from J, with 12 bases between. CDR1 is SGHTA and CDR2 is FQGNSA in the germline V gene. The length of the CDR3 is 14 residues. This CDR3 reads CASSFGQGGNIQYF. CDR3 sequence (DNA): TGTGCCAGCAGCTTCGGGCAGGGGGGAAACATTCAGTACTTC.

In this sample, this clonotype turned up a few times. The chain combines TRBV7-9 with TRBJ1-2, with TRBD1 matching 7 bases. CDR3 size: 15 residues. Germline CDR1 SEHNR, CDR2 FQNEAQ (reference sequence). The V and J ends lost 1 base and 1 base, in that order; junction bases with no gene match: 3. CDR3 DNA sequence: TGTGCCAGCAGCTTAGTGGGACAGCTTAACTATGGCTACACCTTC. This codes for CASSLVGQLNYGYTF.

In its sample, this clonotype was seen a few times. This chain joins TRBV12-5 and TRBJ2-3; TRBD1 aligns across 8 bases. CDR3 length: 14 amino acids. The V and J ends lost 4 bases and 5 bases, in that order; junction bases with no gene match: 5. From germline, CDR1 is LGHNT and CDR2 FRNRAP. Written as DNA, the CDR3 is TGTGCTAGTGGTTACGGACAGGGTCAAGATACGCAGTATTTT. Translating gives CASGYGQGQDTQYF.

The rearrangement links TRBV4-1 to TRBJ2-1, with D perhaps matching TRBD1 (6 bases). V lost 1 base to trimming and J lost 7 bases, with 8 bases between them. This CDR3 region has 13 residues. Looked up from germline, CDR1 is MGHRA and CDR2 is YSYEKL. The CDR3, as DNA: TGCGCCAGCAGCCAAGGACAGGAGAATGAGCAGTTCTTC. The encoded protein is CASSQGQENEQFF.

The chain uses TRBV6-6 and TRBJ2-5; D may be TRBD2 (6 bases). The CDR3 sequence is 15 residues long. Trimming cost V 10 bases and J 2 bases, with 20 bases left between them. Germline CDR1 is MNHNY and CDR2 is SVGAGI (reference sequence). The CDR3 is CATHGSGGPQETQYF. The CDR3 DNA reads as TGTGCCACCCACGGTTCCGGGGGTCCTCAAGAGACCCAGTACTTC.

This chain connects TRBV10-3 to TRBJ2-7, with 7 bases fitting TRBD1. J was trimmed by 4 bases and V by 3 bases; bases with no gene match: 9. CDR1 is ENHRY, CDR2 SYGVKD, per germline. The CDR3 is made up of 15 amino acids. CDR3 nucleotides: TGTGCCATCAGTGAAAGGGCAGGGGGACGATACGAGCAGTACTTC. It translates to CAISERAGGRYEQYF.

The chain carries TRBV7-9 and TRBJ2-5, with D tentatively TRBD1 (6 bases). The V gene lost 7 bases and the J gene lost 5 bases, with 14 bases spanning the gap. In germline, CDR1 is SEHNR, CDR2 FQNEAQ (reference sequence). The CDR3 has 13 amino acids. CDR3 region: CASTDQGWETQYF. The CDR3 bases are TGTGCCAGCACCGATCAGGGGTGGGAGACCCAGTACTTC.

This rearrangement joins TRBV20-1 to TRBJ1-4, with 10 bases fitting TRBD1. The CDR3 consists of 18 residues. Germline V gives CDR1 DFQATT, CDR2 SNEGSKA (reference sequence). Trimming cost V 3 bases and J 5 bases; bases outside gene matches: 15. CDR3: CSARQDRGWRVGNEKLFF. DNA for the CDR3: TGCAGTGCTAGGCAGGACAGGGGGTGGCGCGTGGGAAATGAAAAACTGTTTTTT.